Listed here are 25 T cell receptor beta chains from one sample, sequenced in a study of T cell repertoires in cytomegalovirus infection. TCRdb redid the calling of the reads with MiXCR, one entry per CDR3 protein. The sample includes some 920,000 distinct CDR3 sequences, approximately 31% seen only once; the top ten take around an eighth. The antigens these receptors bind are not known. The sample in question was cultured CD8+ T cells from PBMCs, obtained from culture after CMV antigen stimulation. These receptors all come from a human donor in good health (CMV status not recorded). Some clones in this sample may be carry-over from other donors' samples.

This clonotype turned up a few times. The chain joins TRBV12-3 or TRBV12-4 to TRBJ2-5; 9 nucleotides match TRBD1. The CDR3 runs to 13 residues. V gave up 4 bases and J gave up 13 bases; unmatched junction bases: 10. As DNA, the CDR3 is TGTGCCAGCAGTTGGACAGGGGCCCCTGTAGCGTACTTC. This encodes CASSWTGAPVAYF.

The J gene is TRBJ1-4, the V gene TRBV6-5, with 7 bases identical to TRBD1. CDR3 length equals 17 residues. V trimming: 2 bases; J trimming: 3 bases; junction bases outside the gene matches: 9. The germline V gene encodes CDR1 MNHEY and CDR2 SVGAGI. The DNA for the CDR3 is TGTGCCAGCAGTTACAGTTTTACAGGGGTCCCTAATGAAAAACTGTTTTTT. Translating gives CASSYSFTGVPNEKLFF.

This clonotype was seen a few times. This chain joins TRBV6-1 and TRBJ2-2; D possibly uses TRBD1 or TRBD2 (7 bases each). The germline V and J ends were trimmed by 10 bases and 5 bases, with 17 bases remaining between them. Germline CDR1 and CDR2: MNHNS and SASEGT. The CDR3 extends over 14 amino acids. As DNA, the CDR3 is TGTGCCACAGGGGGGGTCTTCAATACCGGGGAGCTGTTTTTT. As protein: CATGGVFNTGELFF.

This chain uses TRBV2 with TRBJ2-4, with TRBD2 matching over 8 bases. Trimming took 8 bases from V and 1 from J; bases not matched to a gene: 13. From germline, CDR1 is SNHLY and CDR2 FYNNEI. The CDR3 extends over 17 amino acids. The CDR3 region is CASLRGVGYVAKNIQYF. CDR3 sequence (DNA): TGTGCCAGCCTGCGGGGGGTAGGATATGTGGCCAAAAACATTCAGTACTTC.

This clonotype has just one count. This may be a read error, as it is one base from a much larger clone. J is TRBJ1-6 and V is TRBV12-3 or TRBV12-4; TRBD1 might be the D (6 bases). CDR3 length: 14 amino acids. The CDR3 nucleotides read TGTGTCAGCAGTACTGGGACACCACGGTCACCCCTCCACTTT. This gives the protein CVSSTGTPRSPLHF.

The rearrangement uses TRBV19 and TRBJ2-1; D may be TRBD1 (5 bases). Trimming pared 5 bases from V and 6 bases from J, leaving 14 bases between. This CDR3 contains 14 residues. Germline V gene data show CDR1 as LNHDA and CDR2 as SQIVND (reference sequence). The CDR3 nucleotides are TGTGCCAGTAGTCCCCTGACAGACCTCAATGAGCAGTTCTTC. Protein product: CASSPLTDLNEQFF.

CDR3 protein: CASRSGAANTGELFF. The DNA of the CDR3 is TGTGCCAGCCGATCGGGGGCAGCGAACACCGGGGAGCTGTTTTTT. The chain uses TRBV11-3 and TRBJ2-2, with D perhaps being TRBD1 or TRBD2 (6 bases each). Germline V lookup: CDR1 SGHNT, CDR2 YENEEA. CDR3 length: 15 amino acids. Trimming stripped 8 bases from V and 0 bases from J, with 13 bases between. The full variable domain, rest sourced from reference TRBV11-3 and TRBJ2-2, is EAGVVQSPRYKIIEKKQPVAFWCNPISGHNTLYWYLQNLGQGPELLIRYENEEAVDDSQLPKDRFSAERLKGVDSTLKIQPAELGDSAVYLCASRSGAANTGELFFGEGSRLTVL.

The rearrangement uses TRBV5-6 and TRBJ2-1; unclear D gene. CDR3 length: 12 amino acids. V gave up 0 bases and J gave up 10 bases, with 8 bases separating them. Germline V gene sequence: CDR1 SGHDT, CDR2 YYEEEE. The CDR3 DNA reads TGTGCCAGCAGCTTGGGTCTCCCAGAGCAGTTCTTC. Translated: CASSLGLPEQFF.

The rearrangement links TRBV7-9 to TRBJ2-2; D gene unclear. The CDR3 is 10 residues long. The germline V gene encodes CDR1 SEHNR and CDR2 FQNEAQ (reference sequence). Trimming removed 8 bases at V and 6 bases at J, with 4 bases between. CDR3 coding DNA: TGTGCCAGCGAATCCGGGGAGCTGTTTTTT. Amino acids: CASESGELFF.

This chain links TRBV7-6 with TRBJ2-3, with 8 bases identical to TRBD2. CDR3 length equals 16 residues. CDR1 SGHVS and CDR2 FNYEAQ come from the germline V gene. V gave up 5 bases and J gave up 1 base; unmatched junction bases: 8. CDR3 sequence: CASSLQGTRGTDTQYF. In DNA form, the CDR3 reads TGTGCCAGCAGCCTCCAAGGGACTAGAGGCACAGATACGCAGTATTTT.

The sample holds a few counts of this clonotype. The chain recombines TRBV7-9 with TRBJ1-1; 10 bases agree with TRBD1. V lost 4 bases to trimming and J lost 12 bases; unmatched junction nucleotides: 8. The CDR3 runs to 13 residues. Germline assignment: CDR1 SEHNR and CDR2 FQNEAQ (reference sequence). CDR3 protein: CASSSGTGDQTFF. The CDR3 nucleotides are TGTGCCAGCAGCTCGGGGACAGGGGATCAAACTTTCTTT.

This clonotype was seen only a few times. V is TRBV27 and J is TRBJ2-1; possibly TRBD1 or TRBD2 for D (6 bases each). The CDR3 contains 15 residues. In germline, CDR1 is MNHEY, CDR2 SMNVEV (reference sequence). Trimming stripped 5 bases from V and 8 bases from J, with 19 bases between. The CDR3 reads CASSPRGRGYDEQFF. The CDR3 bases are TGTGCCAGCAGTCCACGGGGGCGCGGGTACGATGAGCAGTTCTTC.

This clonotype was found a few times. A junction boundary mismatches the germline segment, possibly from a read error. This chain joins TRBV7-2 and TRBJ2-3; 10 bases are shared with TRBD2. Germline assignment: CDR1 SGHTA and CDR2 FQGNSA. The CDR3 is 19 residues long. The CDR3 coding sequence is TGTGCCAGCAGCCAACCAGCAGATAGCGGGGGGCCAAGCACATATACGCAGTATTTT. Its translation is CASSQPADSGGPSTYTQYF.

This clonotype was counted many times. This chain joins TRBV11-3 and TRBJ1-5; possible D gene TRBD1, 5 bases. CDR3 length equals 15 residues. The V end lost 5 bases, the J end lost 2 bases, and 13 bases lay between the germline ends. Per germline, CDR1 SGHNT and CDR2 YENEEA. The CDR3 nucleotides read TGTGCCAGCAGCCCTACAGGTACACGCAATCAGCCCCAGCATTTT. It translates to CASSPTGTRNQPQHF.

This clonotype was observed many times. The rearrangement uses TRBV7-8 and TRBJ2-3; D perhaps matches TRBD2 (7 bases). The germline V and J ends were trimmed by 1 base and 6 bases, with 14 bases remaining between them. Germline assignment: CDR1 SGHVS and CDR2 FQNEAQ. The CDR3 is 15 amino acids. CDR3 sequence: CASSLVGGAGDTQYF. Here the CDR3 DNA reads TGTGCCAGCAGCTTAGTAGGGGGGGCAGGGGATACGCAGTATTTT.

For the CDR3, the DNA is TGCGCCAGCAGCCCAGATGGCGGAGGTCCATGGCCCCAGCATTTT. Translation gives CASSPDGGGPWPQHF. The V gene is TRBV4-1, the J gene TRBJ1-5, with D unclear. CDR1 and CDR2 (germline): MGHRA, YSYEKL. Trimming shortened V by 4 bases and J by 9 bases, and 19 bases separated the two germline ends. This CDR3 contains 15 residues.

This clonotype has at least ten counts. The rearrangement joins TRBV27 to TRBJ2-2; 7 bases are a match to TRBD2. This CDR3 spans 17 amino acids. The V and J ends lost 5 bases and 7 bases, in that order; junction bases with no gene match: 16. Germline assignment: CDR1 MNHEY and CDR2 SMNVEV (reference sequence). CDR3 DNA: TGTGCCAGCAGTCCTATTTGGACTAGAGGTGTAGTCGGGGAGCTGTTTTTT. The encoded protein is CASSPIWTRGVVGELFF.

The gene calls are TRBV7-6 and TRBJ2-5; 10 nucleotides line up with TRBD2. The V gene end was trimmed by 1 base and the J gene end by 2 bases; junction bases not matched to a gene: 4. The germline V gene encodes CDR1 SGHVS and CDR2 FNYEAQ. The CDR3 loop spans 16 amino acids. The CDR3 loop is CASSLGTSGLQETQYF. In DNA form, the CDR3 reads TGTGCCAGCAGCTTAGGGACTAGCGGACTACAAGAGACCCAGTACTTC. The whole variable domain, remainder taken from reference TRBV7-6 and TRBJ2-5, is GAGVSQSPRYKVTKRGQDVALRCDPISGHVSLYWYRQALGQGPEFLTYFNYEAQQDKSGLPNDRFSAERPEGSISTLTIQRTEQRDSAMYRCASSLGTSGLQETQYFGPGTRLLVL.

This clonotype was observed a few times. The chain's CDR3 is CASSSGQGASFSTDTQYF. CDR3 nucleotides: TGTGCCAGCAGCTCCGGACAGGGGGCCTCTTTTAGCACAGATACGCAGTATTTT. The gene calls are TRBV28 and TRBJ2-3; 11 nucleotides agree with TRBD1. Germline assignment: CDR1 MDHEN and CDR2 SYDVKM. V lost 6 bases, J lost 0 bases, and 11 bases stayed unmatched. CDR3 length equals 18 residues.

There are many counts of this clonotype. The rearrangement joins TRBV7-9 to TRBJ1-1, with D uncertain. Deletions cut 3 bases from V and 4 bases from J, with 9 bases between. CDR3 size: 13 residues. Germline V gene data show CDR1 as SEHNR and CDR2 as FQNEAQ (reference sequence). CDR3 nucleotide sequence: TGTGCCAGCAGCTTTCCTGGGCCCACTGAAGCTTTCTTT. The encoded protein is CASSFPGPTEAFF.

In nucleotides, the CDR3 is TGTGCCATCAGTGAGAGAACCGGGACTGGGGAGGGCAATGAGCAGTTCTTC. This translates into CAISERTGTGEGNEQFF. This sequence joins TRBV10-3 and TRBJ2-1; TRBD2 matches 7 bases. Germline V lookup: CDR1 ENHRY, CDR2 SYGVKD. The CDR3 consists of 17 residues. With V trimmed by 2 bases and J by 6 bases, 13 bases remained unmatched.

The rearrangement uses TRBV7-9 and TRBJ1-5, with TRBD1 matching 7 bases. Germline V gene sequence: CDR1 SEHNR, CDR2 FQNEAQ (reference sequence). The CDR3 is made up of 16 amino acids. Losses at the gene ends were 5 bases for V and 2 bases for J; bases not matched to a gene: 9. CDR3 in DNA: TGTGCCAGCAGCGGTGAGAGGACAGGCGGCAATCAGCCCCAGCATTTT. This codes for CASSGERTGGNQPQHF.

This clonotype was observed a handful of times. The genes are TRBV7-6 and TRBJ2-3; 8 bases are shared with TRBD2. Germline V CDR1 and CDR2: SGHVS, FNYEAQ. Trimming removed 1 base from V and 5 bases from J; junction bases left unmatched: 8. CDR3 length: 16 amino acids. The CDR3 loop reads CASSLDFSGAEDTQYF. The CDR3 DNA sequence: TGTGCCAGCAGCTTAGATTTTAGCGGGGCAGAAGATACGCAGTATTTT.

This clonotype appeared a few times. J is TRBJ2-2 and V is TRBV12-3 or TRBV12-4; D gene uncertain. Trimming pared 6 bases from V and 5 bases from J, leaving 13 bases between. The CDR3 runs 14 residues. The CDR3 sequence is CASSHPWGTGELFF. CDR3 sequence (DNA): TGTGCCAGCAGCCATCCCTGGGGAACCGGGGAGCTGTTTTTT.

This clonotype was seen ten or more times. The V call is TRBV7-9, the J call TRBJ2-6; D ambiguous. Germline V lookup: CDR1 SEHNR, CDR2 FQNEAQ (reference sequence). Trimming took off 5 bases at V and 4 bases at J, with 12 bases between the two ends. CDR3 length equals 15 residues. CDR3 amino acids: CASSQRAWGANVLTF. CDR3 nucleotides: TGTGCCAGCAGCCAACGGGCCTGGGGGGCCAACGTCCTGACTTTC.